These 7 T cell receptor beta chains share one sample of origin, sequenced in a study of OX40 agonist ivuxolimab in advanced cancers. Repertoires were generated with immunoSEQ multiplex PCR, while TCRdb's copy carries only in-frame clones and drops some. This sample yields tens of thousands of clones, of which around 90% are seen a single time; around 0.34% belongs to the top ten. The specimen was CD4+ or CD8+ T cells sorted from blood, collected in a trial of the OX40 agonist ivuxolimab. Receptor source: an adult with an advanced solid tumor such as melanoma, head and neck, liver or kidney cancer.

The CDR3, as DNA: TGTGCCAGCAGCCACAGAACAGGGCGGGGTCGAAGGGACAATCAGCCCCAGCATTTT. Residues: CASSHRTGRGRRDNQPQHF. The chain combines TRBV7-8 with TRBJ1-5, with D possibly matching TRBD1 (6 bases). The CDR3 loop spans 19 amino acids. V lost 5 bases and J lost 3, with 26 bases in between. The germline gives CDR1 SGHVS, CDR2 FQNEAQ.

This rearrangement joins TRBV2 to TRBJ2-3; 11 nucleotides match TRBD2. Germline trimming cut 2 bases from V and 5 bases from J; bases unmatched to any gene: 15. The CDR3 covers 19 residues. CDR1 is SNHLY, CDR2 FYNNEI, per germline. CDR3 sequence (DNA): TGTGCCAGCAGTGAAACGTCGTGGGTGGTAGCGGGGGGGCAAGATACGCAGTATTTT. Protein: CASSETSWVVAGGQDTQYF.

This rearrangement joins TRBV27 to TRBJ1-6, with 11 bases identical to TRBD1. J was trimmed by 10 bases and V by 3 bases; bases with no gene match: 5. CDR3 length: 15 residues. Looked up from germline, CDR1 is MNHEY and CDR2 is SMNVEV (reference sequence). CDR3 protein: CASSFGGTGGSPLHF. The CDR3 DNA sequence: TGTGCCAGCAGTTTTGGTGGGACAGGGGGATCACCCCTCCACTTT.

The chain employs TRBV6-5 and TRBJ2-3; the D is unclear. The CDR3 runs to 14 residues. Germline CDR1 reads MNHEY; CDR2 reads SVGAGI. Trimming removed 6 bases from V and 2 bases from J, with 12 bases in between. The CDR3 reads CASRTRWSTDTQYF. The CDR3 region has the DNA TGTGCCAGCAGAACCAGGTGGTCCACAGATACGCAGTATTTT.

The chain's CDR3 is CASSSPAGRSNYGYTF. In DNA, the CDR3 is TGTGCCAGCAGCTCCCCGGCTGGACGGTCTAACTATGGCTACACCTTC. The J gene is TRBJ1-2, the V gene TRBV7-2; no clear D gene. Deletions cut 4 bases from V and 0 bases from J, with 15 bases between. CDR3 length: 16 residues. Per germline, CDR1 SGHTA and CDR2 FQGNSA.

There are a few counts of this clone. The rearrangement joins TRBV18 to TRBJ1-4; D not resolved. Looked up from germline, CDR1 is KGHSH and CDR2 is LQKENI. The V end was cut by 2 bases, the J end by 3 bases, with 7 bases between. The CDR3 has 14 amino acids. The CDR3: CASSPESANEKLFF. The DNA of the CDR3 is TGTGCCAGCTCACCAGAGTCGGCTAATGAAAAACTGTTTTTT.

The chain is built from TRBV5-1 and TRBJ2-7, with D tentatively TRBD2 (5 bases). The CDR3 loop spans 14 amino acids. Germline V gene sequence: CDR1 SGHRS, CDR2 YFSETQ. The ends were cut back, 0 bases at V and 4 bases at J, with 11 bases in the middle. The chain's CDR3 is CASSLGRGGYEQYF. CDR3 bases: TGCGCCAGCAGCTTGGGTCGTGGAGGTTACGAGCAGTACTTC.